This record covers a single T cell receptor beta chain. The deep-level immunoSEQ assay was used. Assay: immunoSEQ multiplex PCR; the TCRdb copy retains only in-frame clones and omits some. This table has under 600,000 clones, about 80% appearing once. The CDR3 totals 14 residues. Germline trimming cut 3 bases from V and 4 bases from J; bases unmatched to any gene: 2. In germline, CDR1 is KGHSH, CDR2 LQKENI. This specimen belongs to a study of shared clonotypes between healthy human individuals. This sequence originates from a middle-aged woman in good health. Some clones in this sample may be carry-over from other donors' samples. Input material: PBMCs. The chain carries TRBV18 and TRBJ2-2; the match to TRBD1 covers 7 bases. CDR3 sequence reads: CASSPTGPTGELFF. In DNA form, the CDR3 reads TGTGCCAGCTCACCGACAGGGCCCACCGGGGAGCTGTTTTTT.